This record looks at one TCR beta chain sequence and its context. Per the original methods: Reference gene primer amplification gave nucleated cell count estimates. TCRdb's table, derived via immunoSEQ multiplex PCR, lists solely in-frame clones and lacks some. From that table come the V and J calls and clone size; the DNA was used to work out D and trimming. Among more than 45,000 clones listed, around 84% were seen once. The data stem from a study of blood T cell repertoires in COVID-19. The wider study: Researchers got acute and convalescent COVID-19 samples from the United States, Italy and Spain. From T cells, B-cell-depleted T cells, or PBMCs came the material, which was cDNA or gDNA.

The CDR3 runs 15 residues. CDR1 is MNHEY, CDR2 SVGAGI, per germline. After removal of 6 bases from V and 7 bases from J, the junction contained 8 bases not matched to a gene. The TCR originated in a woman older than 75 with COVID-19, enrolled during active disease. Sample: peripheral blood. V is TRBV6-5 and J is TRBJ1-4; 10 bases align to TRBD1. CDR3 protein: CASSDVGTGVEKLFF. In DNA, the CDR3 is TGTGCCAGCAGCGACGTAGGGACAGGGGTTGAAAAACTGTTTTTT.